Below are 15 T cell receptor beta chains sequenced from a single sample in a study of T cell repertoires in cytomegalovirus infection. These receptors' targets are unknown. One entry per CDR3 protein, called by TCRdb with MiXCR from the reads. The table lists approximately 500,000 distinct CDR3 sequences, roughly a third of them singletons. The starting material was cultured PBMCs, obtained from culture after CMV antigen stimulation. These receptors were obtained from a human donor in good health (CMV status not recorded). Some clones in this sample may be carry-over from other donors' samples.

For this clonotype: One junction end does not reproduce the germline sequence, and a read error may be involved. This chain joins TRBV4-1 and TRBJ1-3; the match to TRBD1 covers 9 bases. Germline V gene sequence: CDR1 MGHRA, CDR2 YSYEKL. CDR3 length: 14 residues. CDR3 sequence reads: CASSQGDRVDTIYF. CDR3 nucleotide sequence: TGTGCCAGCAGCCAGGGGGACAGGGTGGACACCATATATTTT.

This clonotype was counted ten times or more. V usage is TRBV7-2 and J usage is TRBJ1-5; no clear D. The CDR3 runs 14 residues. The V gene's germline CDR1 is SGHTA and CDR2 FQGNSA. The V gene lost 2 bases and the J gene lost 2 bases, with 7 bases spanning the gap. CDR3 in DNA: TGTGCCAGCAGCTTATCGGTCGGCAATCAGCCCCAGCATTTT. Encoded protein: CASSLSVGNQPQHF.

This chain joins TRBV25-1 and TRBJ2-2; TRBD2 matches 7 bases. The V gene end was trimmed by 5 bases and the J gene end by 5 bases; junction bases not matched to a gene: 11. CDR1 and CDR2 (germline): MGHDK, SYGVNS. The CDR3 is made up of 16 amino acids. This CDR3 reads CASSPSGTKFTGELFF. As DNA, the CDR3 is TGTGCCAGCAGTCCCTCCGGGACTAAGTTTACCGGGGAGCTGTTTTTT.

This chain connects TRBV5-6 to TRBJ1-2, with 8 bases aligning to TRBD1. This CDR3 spans 15 amino acids. After removal of 0 bases from V and 7 bases from J, the junction contained 8 bases not matched to a gene. Germline V CDR1 and CDR2: SGHDT, YYEEEE. This CDR3 reads CASSLGPQGAGGYTF. CDR3 bases: TGTGCCAGCAGCTTGGGTCCCCAGGGGGCTGGTGGCTACACCTTC.

This chain joins TRBV19 and TRBJ2-2; D not resolved. V was shortened by 6 bases and J by 0 bases, with 14 bases between the two germline ends. The length of the CDR3 is 16 residues. CDR1 and CDR2 from the germline V gene are LNHDA and SQIVND (reference sequence). In nucleotides, the CDR3 is TGTGCCAGTAGGGGCCGGGTAGCAGCGAACACCGGGGAGCTGTTTTTT. Translating it yields CASRGRVAANTGELFF.

The CDR3, as DNA: TGTGCCAGCAGACCCTCGGGGGACTACCCTCATGAGCAGTTCTTC. Amino acids: CASRPSGDYPHEQFF. The chain employs TRBV12-3 or TRBV12-4 and TRBJ2-1; TRBD2 agrees at 7 bases. Unmatched junction bases numbered 13, after V lost 6 bases and J lost 8 bases. This CDR3 contains 15 residues.

The CDR3 DNA is TGTGCCAGCAGCTTACTCCCCAACTCTGGAAACACCATATATTTT. The encoded protein is CASSLLPNSGNTIYF. The rearrangement links TRBV7-6 to TRBJ1-3; no reliable D call. V was trimmed by 2 bases and J by 0 bases, leaving 8 bases between them. This CDR3 is built from 15 residues. Per the germline V gene, CDR1 is SGHVS and CDR2 is FNYEAQ.

CDR3 loop: CASSPGGLAGNEQFF. The CDR3 nucleotides are TGCGCCAGCAGCCCGGGTGGACTAGCGGGGAATGAGCAGTTCTTC. The chain uses TRBV5-1 and TRBJ2-1; 12 nucleotides agree with TRBD2. The CDR3 is 15 residues long. V was clipped by 4 bases and J by 7 bases; unmatched bases: 6. Germline loops: CDR1 SGHRS, CDR2 YFSETQ. Based on the CDR3 plus reference TRBV5-1 and TRBJ2-1, the full variable domain is KAGVTQTPRYLIKTRGQQVTLSCSPISGHRSVSWYQQTPGQGLQFLFEYFSETQRNKGNFPGRFSGRQFSNSRSEMNVSTLELGDSALYLCASSPGGLAGNEQFFGPGTRLTVL.

This chain links TRBV29-1 with TRBJ2-1; 9 nucleotides match TRBD2. V lost 2 bases and J lost 10; bases outside the gene matches: 9. Looked up from germline, CDR1 is SQVTM and CDR2 is ANQGSEA. The CDR3 contains 14 residues. The CDR3 sequence is CSVEPSGTIGEQFF. In DNA, the CDR3 is TGCAGCGTTGAACCTAGCGGGACTATCGGCGAGCAGTTCTTC.

This rearrangement joins TRBV7-4 to TRBJ1-1; 8 bases are shared with TRBD1. The CDR3 has 16 amino acids. CDR1 is SGHVT and CDR2 is SQSDAQ in the germline V gene. V lost 0 bases to trimming and J lost 5 bases; unmatched junction nucleotides: 8. CDR3 bases: TGTGCCAGCAGCTTAGCCATCGACAGGGGTCGGACTGAAGCTTTCTTT. Residues: CASSLAIDRGRTEAFF.

This rearrangement joins TRBV18 to TRBJ2-7; tentative D call: TRBD2 (6 bases). Trimming removed 3 bases at V and 3 bases at J, with 18 bases between. The germline V gene has CDR1 KGHSH and CDR2 LQKENI. The CDR3 is 16 amino acids. This chain's CDR3 is CASSPLGTFSLYEQYF. The CDR3 DNA sequence: TGTGCCAGCTCACCTCTCGGGACTTTTTCCCTCTACGAGCAGTACTTC. Together with reference TRBV18 and TRBJ2-7, the CDR3 gives the full variable domain: NAGVMQNPRHLVRRRGQEARLRCSPMKGHSHVYWYRQLPEEGLKFMVYLQKENIIDESGMPKERFSAEFPKEGPSILRIQQVVRGDSAAYFCASSPLGTFSLYEQYFGPGTRLTVT.

There are a few counts of this clonotype. This rearrangement joins TRBV6-6 to TRBJ1-2, with 7 nucleotides matching TRBD1. There are 19 residues in the CDR3. J gave up 6 bases and V 0 bases, and 19 bases lay outside the gene matches. Per germline, CDR1 MNHNY and CDR2 SVGAGI (reference sequence). As DNA, the CDR3 is TGTGCCAGCAGTTACTCGAAAAGGGGGCTAAATCGAGGACAGGATGGCTACACCTTC. It encodes CASSYSKRGLNRGQDGYTF.

This clonotype has only a few counts. The chain combines TRBV28 with TRBJ2-7; 8 bases fit TRBD2. This CDR3 is built from 14 residues. Trimming cost V 3 bases and J 3 bases; bases outside gene matches: 4. CDR1 MDHEN and CDR2 SYDVKM come from the germline V gene. DNA for the CDR3: TGTGCCAGCAGTTTTCGGGGGGGGTACTACGAGCAGTACTTC. This codes for CASSFRGGYYEQYF. Full variable domain (remainder filled in from reference TRBV28 and TRBJ2-7): DVKVTQSSRYLVKRTGEKVFLECVQDMDHENMFWYRQDPGLGLRLIYFSYDVKMKEKGDIPEGYSVSREKKERFSLILESASTNQTSMYLCASSFRGGYYEQYFGPGTRLTVT.

The gene calls are TRBV7-9 and TRBJ2-7, with D perhaps TRBD2 (7 bases). The length of the CDR3 is 14 residues. Trimming cost V 5 bases and J 5 bases, with 16 bases left between them. From germline, CDR1 is SEHNR and CDR2 FQNEAQ (reference sequence). CDR3 amino acids: CASSPEGGQDEQYF. The CDR3 nucleotides are TGTGCCAGCAGCCCCGAGGGGGGGCAGGACGAGCAGTACTTC.

The chain links TRBV11-1 to TRBJ2-1, with 7 nucleotides matching TRBD2. CDR1 is SGHAT, CDR2 FQDESV, per germline (reference sequence). The CDR3 contains 16 residues. J was trimmed by 2 bases and V by 2 bases; bases with no gene match: 6. CDR3 nucleotide sequence: TGTGCCAGCAGCTTAACCGGGACTATAACCTACAATGAGCAGTTCTTC. Translation gives CASSLTGTITYNEQFF.